This TCR beta chain was found in a study of cytomegalovirus exposure and HLA in healthy donors. Findings and limits, study-wide: A later analysis appeared to link common viral pathogens to several of the most significant clusters. In an earlier analysis, about 87% or about 30%: the productive usage of most TCR beta V segments.

Remarks on this clone: Its antigen is still unknown.

The PCR made use of 60 Vbeta and 13 Jbeta primers. Using immunoSEQ multiplex PCR, the repertoire was profiled, and TCRdb retains in-frame clones only, with some absent. Counted here are 100,000 or so clones, under 75% occurring once; the ten biggest clones make up under 3%. The trim removed 1 base at V and 4 bases at J, leaving 4 bases unmatched. This CDR3 contains 15 residues. Per the germline V gene, CDR1 is SGHNT and CDR2 is YENEEA. The sample taken for sequencing was PBMCs. The chain carries TRBV11-3 and TRBJ2-1, with 7 bases matching TRBD2. The TCR comes from a man aged 50-59 years in good health and CMV-seronegative. CDR3 coding DNA: TGTGCCAGCAGCTTAGCAGTTAGCGGGTACAATGAGCAGTTCTTC. This translates into CASSLAVSGYNEQFF.